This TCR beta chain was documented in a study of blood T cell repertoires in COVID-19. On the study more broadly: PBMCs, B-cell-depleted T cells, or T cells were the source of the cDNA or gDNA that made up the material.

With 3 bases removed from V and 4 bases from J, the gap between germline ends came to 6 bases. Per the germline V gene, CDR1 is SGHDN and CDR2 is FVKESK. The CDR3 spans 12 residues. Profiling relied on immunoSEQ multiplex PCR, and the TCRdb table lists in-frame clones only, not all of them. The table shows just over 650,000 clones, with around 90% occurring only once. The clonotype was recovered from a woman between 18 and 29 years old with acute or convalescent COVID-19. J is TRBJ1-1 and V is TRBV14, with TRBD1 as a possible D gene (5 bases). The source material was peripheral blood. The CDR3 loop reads CASSQGGTEAFF. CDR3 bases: TGTGCCAGCAGCCAGGGGGGCACTGAAGCTTTCTTT.